This TCR beta chain was documented in a study of control samples from healthy donors and cancer patients. Repertoires were generated with immunoSEQ multiplex PCR, while TCRdb's copy carries only in-frame clones and drops some. The sample includes around 110,000 clones, about 93% seen only once; the top ten take roughly 2.6%. This CDR3 spans 13 amino acids. V dropped 0 bases and J dropped 4 bases, with 4 bases sitting between them. The germline CDR1 and CDR2 sequences are SGHDN and FVKESK. The V gene is TRBV14, the J gene TRBJ1-5; unclear D gene. This TCR derives from a young man in good health. Source material: blood. The CDR3 is CASSQDPNQPQHF. In DNA, the CDR3 is TGTGCCAGCAGCCAAGATCCGAATCAGCCCCAGCATTTT.